The sequence of this T cell receptor beta chain was determined in a study of T cells after yellow fever vaccination (dated by TCRdb to the late 2010s). About the study as a whole: The SMART-Seq v4 Ultra Low Input RNA kit was used to prepare libraries from fractions with low cell numbers. Two healthy male donors, one aged 18 to 29 and one aged 30 to 39 years, were included in the cohort. Blood samples were taken at several timepoints before and after primary and secondary immunization, and bulk PBMC replicates and cell subsets were isolated. Bulk TCR alpha and beta repertoires were sequenced longitudinally to track T-cell clones before and after primary and booster YFV17D yellow fever vaccination.

V and J are truncated by 4 bases and 1 base respectively, leaving an intervening sequence of 8 bases. From its cysteine to its phenylalanine, the CDR3 spans 14 amino acids. Left in the record is the CDR3 DNA by itself, 42 bases read in frame from the first base. Reading the germline V gene (reference sequence) gives CDR1 SEHNR and CDR2 FQNEAQ. Broader findings and caveats from the paper: The study included only a couple of donors, which limits how far the findings can be generalized. Most clones expanded after primary vaccination (around 97% of CD4 and 70% to 90% of CD8) were re-detected after the booster, suggesting that broad memory maintenance occurred. A small fraction of clonotypes showed up in both the CD4 and CD8 compartments, probably as a result of convergent recombination. The secondary T-cell response was weaker than the primary response but faster, peaking on day 5 instead of day 15. Computational filtering was needed because FACS-sorted repertoires could contain abundant contaminating clonotypes from the bulk population.

Read against the paper, the sample's treatment or condition label means: live attenuated yellow fever vaccine strain. A standard Ficoll-Paque protocol was used to isolate PBMCs from peripheral blood. CD4 and CD8 T-cell fractions were isolated with Dynabeads CD4 and CD8 positive selection kits. TriZol was used to extract RNA from bulk PBMCs, CD4 and CD8 fractions, and dextramer-positive and dextramer-negative fractions. TCR cDNA was synthesized by 5'RACE template switching, which introduced a universal primer site and unique molecular identifiers. Priming for cDNA synthesis came from both the TCR alpha and TCR beta constant segments. Libraries were amplified in two PCR steps, with sample barcodes and sequencing adapters added in the second step. Libraries were sequenced on Illumina HiSeq 2500 (2x100 bp) or NovaSeq (2x150 bp). In the paper's pipeline: MIGEC was used to demultiplex reads and collapse the reads into UMI consensus sequences, and MiXCR was used for V(D)J alignment. Vaccine-responding clonotypes were defined with edgeR using replicate PBMC samples, requiring FDR below 0.01 and a log2 fold change above 5 up to day 15. Each bulk clonotype received a CD4 or CD8 identity based on whether the sequenced CD4 or CD8 repertoire contained that clonotype at higher abundance. TCRdb reran the public reads through fastp at Q25 and MiXCR, keeping productive beta chains. For every CDR3 protein sequence, its rows merge into one entry that carries the most common genes and DNA. What appears here as the V and J calls and clone size reflects TCRdb's work, not the paper's. Recorded for this sample are 70,000 or so distinct CDR3 sequences; around 6.2% of them occurred a single time. In total, the top ten clones hold roughly 2.2% of the sample.

This clonotype was seen at least ten times. No cognate antigen has been identified for it. There are no base qualities to consult, and no much larger clone falls within one base. The rearranged segments are TRBV7-9 and TRBJ1-3; D gene: possibly TRBD1, on 6 matching bases. This clonotype was sampled from a man in his late teens or twenties who received the YFV17D yellow fever vaccine. Specimen: CD4+ T cells sorted from PBMCs, collected less than 16 days after the first yellow fever vaccination. CDR3 protein: CASSYTGSGNTIYF. The bases read TGTGCCAGCAGCTACACAGGGTCTGGAAACACCATATATTTT.